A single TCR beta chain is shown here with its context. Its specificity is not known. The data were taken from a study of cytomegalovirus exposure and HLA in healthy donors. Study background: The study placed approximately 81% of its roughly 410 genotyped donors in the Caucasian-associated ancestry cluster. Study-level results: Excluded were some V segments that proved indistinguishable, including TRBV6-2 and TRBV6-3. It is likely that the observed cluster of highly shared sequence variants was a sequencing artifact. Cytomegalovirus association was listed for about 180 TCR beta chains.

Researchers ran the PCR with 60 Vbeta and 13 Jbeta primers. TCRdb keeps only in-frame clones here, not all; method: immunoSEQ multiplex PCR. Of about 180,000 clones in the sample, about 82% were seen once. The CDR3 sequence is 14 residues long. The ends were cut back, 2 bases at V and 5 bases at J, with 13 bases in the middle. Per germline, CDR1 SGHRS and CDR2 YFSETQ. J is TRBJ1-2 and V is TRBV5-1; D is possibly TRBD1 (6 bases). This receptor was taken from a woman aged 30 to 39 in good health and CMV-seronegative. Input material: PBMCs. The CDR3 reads CASSLSGAGYGYTF. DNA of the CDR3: TGCGCCAGCAGCTTATCAGGGGCAGGATATGGCTACACCTTC.